This TCR beta chain was identified during a study of cytomegalovirus exposure and HLA in healthy donors. For the study at large: A data release that came early held approximately 92 million unique TCRs from HLA-typed donors. Study-wide results and caveats: Later analysis identified several of the most significant clusters that appeared linked to common viral pathogens. TCR beta V- and J-gene trimming was later associated with a missense DCLRE1C variant. Listed as cytomegalovirus-associated were 170 or so TCR beta chains.

A multiplex PCR was run with 60 Vbeta primers and 13 Jbeta primers. Produced via immunoSEQ multiplex PCR; TCRdb's table is partial and in-frame only. This sample yields around 100,000 clones, of which roughly 70% are seen a single time; 4% to 4.5% belongs to the top ten. Turning to this clone: The target antigen is unknown.

Specimen: PBMCs. The sequence was collected from a middle-aged woman in good health and CMV-seropositive.

The CDR3 bases are TGTGCCAGCAGCCGGGACAGGAGCACAGATACGCAGTATTTT. Translation gives CASSRDRSTDTQYF. This chain joins TRBV7-2 and TRBJ2-3; 8 bases match TRBD1. Germline V gene sequence: CDR1 SGHTA, CDR2 FQGNSA. Trimming took 5 bases from V and 0 from J; bases not matched to a gene: 1. The CDR3 runs to 14 residues.